This T cell receptor beta chain derives from a study of T-cell reconstitution after alpha-beta-depleted transplantation in children. The germline V gene encodes CDR1 DFQATT and CDR2 SNEGSKA (reference sequence). Trimming took 1 base from V and 4 from J; bases not matched to a gene: 12. There are 17 residues in the CDR3. This sample's TCRbeta library carried unique molecular identifier barcodes. TCRdb redid the calling of the PCR reads with MiXCR, one entry per CDR3 protein. The table records around 800,000 distinct CDR3 sequences, 15% to 20% of them present only once. This clonotype was found a few times.

The TCR comes from a male patient between 10 and 17 years old who had a stem cell transplant for acute lymphoblastic leukemia, so the T cells may come from the graft donor. The chain uses TRBV20-1 and TRBJ2-7; 11 nucleotides match TRBD2. Material: PBMCs, mostly from graft donor cells, obtained 360 days after TCRalphabeta/CD19-depleted stem cell transplant. The CDR3 sequence is CSARVWSSGRVRYEQYF. CDR3 nucleotides: TGCAGTGCTAGAGTGTGGAGTAGCGGGAGGGTACGTTACGAGCAGTACTTC.